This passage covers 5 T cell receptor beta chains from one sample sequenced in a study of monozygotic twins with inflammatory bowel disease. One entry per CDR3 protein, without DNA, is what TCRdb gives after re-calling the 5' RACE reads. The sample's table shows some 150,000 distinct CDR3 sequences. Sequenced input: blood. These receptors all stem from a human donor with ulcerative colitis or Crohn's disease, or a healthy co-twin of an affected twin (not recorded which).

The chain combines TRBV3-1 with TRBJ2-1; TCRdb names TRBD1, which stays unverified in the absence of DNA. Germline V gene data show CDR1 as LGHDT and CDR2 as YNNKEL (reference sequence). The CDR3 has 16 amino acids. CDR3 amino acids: CASSQTTGSSYNEQFF.

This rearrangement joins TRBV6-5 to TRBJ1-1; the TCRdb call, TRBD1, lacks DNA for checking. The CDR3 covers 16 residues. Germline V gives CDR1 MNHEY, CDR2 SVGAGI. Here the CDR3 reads CASSYRTGRRDTEAFF.

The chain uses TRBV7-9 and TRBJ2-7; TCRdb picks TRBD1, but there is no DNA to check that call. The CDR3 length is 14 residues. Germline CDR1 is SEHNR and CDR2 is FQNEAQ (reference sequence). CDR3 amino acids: CAISPLGQGPEQYF.

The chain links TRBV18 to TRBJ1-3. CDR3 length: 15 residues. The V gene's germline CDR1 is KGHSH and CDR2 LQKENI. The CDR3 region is CASSPLQGSGNTIYF. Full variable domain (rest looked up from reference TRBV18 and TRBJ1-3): NAGVMQNPRHLVRRRGQEARLRCSPMKGHSHVYWYRQLPEEGLKFMVYLQKENIIDESGMPKERFSAEFPKEGPSILRIQQVVRGDSAAYFCASSPLQGSGNTIYFGEGSWLTVV.

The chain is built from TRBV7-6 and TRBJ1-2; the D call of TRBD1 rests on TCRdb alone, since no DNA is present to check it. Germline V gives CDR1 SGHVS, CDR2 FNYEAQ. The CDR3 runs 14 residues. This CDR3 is CASSSPGTGYGYTF.